These 13 T cell receptor beta chains share one sample of origin, sequenced in a study of blood T cells in healthy people across ages. The second PCR ran roughly 6 to 11 cycles with a sample-barcoded 5' primer and J-beta primers. TCRdb recomputed calls from the 5' RACE reads with MiXCR, one row per CDR3 protein. In the table there are over 750,000 distinct CDR3 sequences, roughly 25% of which are singletons. These sequences were also reported in another study, on T cells of mothers and their children.

The sequencing sample was made of blood. The source of these receptors is a boy aged 5 to 17 in good health.

This clonotype was counted only a few times. The V and J genes are TRBV5-6 and TRBJ2-2, with 8 bases that match TRBD1. In germline, CDR1 is SGHDT, CDR2 YYEEEE. After removal of 4 bases from V and 7 bases from J, the junction contained 6 bases not matched to a gene. The CDR3 is 14 amino acids. CDR3 bases: TGTGCCAGCAGCGAAAGGACAGGGTTCGGGGAGCTGTTTTTT. Its protein is CASSERTGFGELFF.

The rearrangement uses TRBV5-5 and TRBJ2-3, with TRBD2 as a possible D gene (6 bases). Deletions cut 4 bases from V and 5 bases from J, with 11 bases between. This CDR3 spans 13 amino acids. Germline CDR1 is SGHKS and CDR2 is YYEKEE (reference sequence). This CDR3 reads CASSGGSVDTQYF. The CDR3 DNA reads TGTGCCAGCAGCGGGGGGTCGGTAGATACGCAGTATTTT.

This clonotype was counted between two and nine times. V is TRBV6-1 and J is TRBJ2-7, with 7 bases fitting TRBD1. The CDR3 contains 14 residues. The ends lost 4 bases at V and 2 bases at J; junction bases unmatched: 5. Germline V gene sequence: CDR1 MNHNS, CDR2 SASEGT. The CDR3 sequence is CASSAGQPPYEQYF. CDR3 sequence (DNA): TGTGCCAGCAGTGCGGGACAGCCCCCCTACGAGCAGTACTTC.

The gene calls are TRBV7-9 and TRBJ2-5; 9 positions match TRBD2. After removal of 5 bases from V and 3 bases from J, the junction contained 10 bases not matched to a gene. The CDR3 loop spans 16 amino acids. Per the germline V gene, CDR1 is SEHNR and CDR2 is FQNEAQ (reference sequence). The CDR3, as DNA: TGTGCCAGCAGCGCCGGGGCGGGAGGGGTGGAAGAGACCCAGTACTTC. This codes for CASSAGAGGVEETQYF.

This clonotype has only a few counts. The CDR3 region has the DNA TGTGCCAGCAGTTCACCGGGACAGGGGTCGGAGGACTATGGCTACACCTTC. It encodes CASSSPGQGSEDYGYTF. The V call is TRBV6-2 or TRBV6-3, the J call TRBJ1-2; 10 positions match TRBD1. The germline CDR1 and CDR2 sequences are MNHEY and SVGEGT. Trimming at V came to 4 bases and at J to 3 bases, leaving 11 bases not matched to a gene. The CDR3 is 17 amino acids.

Comments on this clonotype: One end of the junction is discordant with germline, which a read error may explain. The V and J genes are TRBV10-3 and TRBJ1-3; D is uncertain. There are 16 residues in the CDR3. Germline V gene data show CDR1 as ENHRY and CDR2 as SYGVKD. In nucleotides, the CDR3 is TGTGCCGTCGGATTGACGGACGGCGACTCTGGAAACACCGTATATTTT. Protein: CAVGLTDGDSGNTVYF.

The rearrangement links TRBV18 to TRBJ2-7, with no clear D. The germline V gene has CDR1 KGHSH and CDR2 LQKENI. The CDR3 consists of 15 residues. The germline V and J ends were trimmed by 3 bases and 2 bases, with 14 bases remaining between them. CDR3 sequence reads: CASSPGDFLTYEQYF. The CDR3 coding sequence is TGTGCCAGCTCACCCGGCGACTTCCTCACCTACGAGCAGTACTTC.

This clonotype appeared a few times. This rearrangement joins TRBV3-1 to TRBJ2-7; D is undetermined. The CDR3 loop spans 14 amino acids. Trimming took 1 base from V and 3 from J, leaving 10 bases between them. Germline CDR1 and CDR2: LGHDT and YNNKEL (reference sequence). Here the CDR3 DNA reads TGTGCCAGCAGCCAAGGTGGAGCCCGCTACGAGCAGTACTTC. Translating it yields CASSQGGARYEQYF.

This clonotype was counted a few times. This chain connects TRBV7-3 to TRBJ2-1; 11 bases are shared with TRBD2. V lost 9 bases and J lost 5; bases outside the gene matches: 3. CDR1 is SGHTA, CDR2 FQGTGA, per germline. The CDR3 has 13 amino acids. The CDR3 region has the DNA TGTGCCAGTAGCGGGGGGGGGCACAATGAGCAGTTCTTC. This codes for CASSGGGHNEQFF.

This clonotype was observed a handful of times. The J gene is TRBJ2-7, the V gene TRBV4-1; 7 bases align to TRBD2. Germline lookup yields CDR1 MGHRA and CDR2 YSYEKL. The CDR3 contains 15 residues. The J segment lost 6 bases and the V segment lost 6 bases, leaving 14 bases of the junction unmatched. DNA of the CDR3: TGCGCCAGCAGGAGATCGGTCGGACTAGTCGGCGAGCAGTACTTC. Translation: CASRRSVGLVGEQYF.

The chain has TRBV9 and TRBJ2-1; the D gene is possibly TRBD2 (7 bases). The V end was cut by 4 bases, the J end by 2 bases, with 22 bases between. Germline CDR1 SGDLS, CDR2 YYNGEE. The CDR3 is 18 amino acids. The CDR3 nucleotides are TGTGCCAGCAGCCTCTCCCTGGGGAGGGGGAGCCCCTACAATGAGCAGTTCTTC. It translates to CASSLSLGRGSPYNEQFF. Drawing the rest from reference TRBV9 and TRBJ2-1, the complete variable domain is DSGVTQTPKHLITATGQRVTLRCSPRSGDLSVYWYQQSLDQGLQFLIQYYNGEERAKGNILERFSAQQFPDLHSELNLSSLELGDSALYFCASSLSLGRGSPYNEQFFGPGTRLTVL.

This clonotype occurred a few times. The chain couples TRBV7-9 to TRBJ1-2, with no clear D. Germline V gene sequence: CDR1 SEHNR, CDR2 FQNEAQ (reference sequence). Between the trimmed V and J ends, which lost 1 base and 4 bases, there was a span of 16 bases. The CDR3 totals 16 residues. Here the CDR3 reads CASSLGQMPILYGYTF. The CDR3 DNA is TGTGCCAGCAGCTTAGGGCAGATGCCTATCCTCTATGGCTACACCTTC.

The genes are TRBV6-1 and TRBJ2-5, with TRBD2 matching 8 bases. V lost 4 bases to trimming and J lost 5 bases; unmatched junction nucleotides: 3. The CDR3 runs to 13 residues. Germline loops: CDR1 MNHNS, CDR2 SASEGT. In nucleotides, the CDR3 is TGTGCCAGCAGTGTCGGGGGGGTGGAGACCCAGTACTTC. It encodes CASSVGGVETQYF.